This T cell receptor (beta chain) was retrieved from a study of human T cells and chemical hapten exposure. The library labeled individual cDNA molecules by adding unique molecular identifiers to them. In the original processing: From approximately 20,000 to 700,000 TCRs were found per sample, with a median of roughly 89,000. In TCRdb, the RACE reads were re-called with MiXCR into one record per CDR3 protein. It is TCRdb's table, rather than the study itself, that gives the V and J calls and clone size. This sample has 80,000 to 100,000 distinct CDR3 sequences, with 25% to 30% found just once. As for time point: patch test 3, about 24 weeks after DPC sensitization. Treatment reported: therapeutic diphenylcyclopropenone sensitization with weekly scalp DPC. Patch tests were applied only after blood draws. Someone pulled total RNA out of unfractionated whole blood. This clonotype was recorded many times.

The TCR was taken from a man aged 35 to 55 with alopecia areata. Some clones in this sample may be carry-over from other donors' samples. Sequenced material: whole blood, taken in connection with sensitization to the hapten diphenylcyclopropenone (DPC).

CDR3: CSARGLDSYNEQFF. CDR3 bases: TGCAGTGCGAGGGGACTAGACTCCTACAATGAGCAGTTCTTC. The chain joins TRBV20-1 to TRBJ2-1, with 8 bases matching TRBD2. The V gene's germline CDR1 is DFQATT and CDR2 SNEGSKA (reference sequence). The ends lost 6 bases at V and 0 bases at J; junction bases unmatched: 4. The CDR3 is made up of 14 amino acids.